This T cell receptor (beta chain) was obtained from a study of T cell responses to AZD1222 COVID-19 vaccine. Study-wide points: Among spike-specific TCRs, nearly half reportedly target unmutated variant regions. Seropositivity was recorded at baseline in only 5 or 6 AZD1222 recipients. CD4 TCRs covered the whole spike, strongest at regions 160-218 and 743-854. The sample set comprised mostly white British donors with more females, and clonal diversity was possibly underestimated.

Germline V gives CDR1 SGHTA, CDR2 FQGNSA. V lost 0 bases and J lost 6, with 8 bases in between. The CDR3 is 14 residues long. Concerning this clone: The antigen is unknown.

The method was immunoSEQ multiplex PCR; TCRdb's version includes in-frame clones alone and lacks a portion of them. The table records about 200,000 clones, approximately 92% of them present only once. This specimen was peripheral blood, taken on day 0 of AZD1222 vaccination. V gene TRBV7-2 combines with J gene TRBJ2-2; no reliable D call. The TCR sequence derives from an adult in good health. The CDR3: CASSLASLAGELFF. The CDR3 nucleotides read TGTGCCAGCAGCTTAGCTAGCTTGGCCGGGGAGCTGTTTTTT. The complete variable domain, with remaining parts taken from reference TRBV7-2 and TRBJ2-2, reads GAGVSQSPSNKVTEKGKDVELRCDPISGHTALYWYRQSLGQGLEFLIYFQGNSAPDKSGLPSDRFSAERTGGSVSTLTIQRTQQEDSAVYLCASSLASLAGELFFGEGSRLTVL.